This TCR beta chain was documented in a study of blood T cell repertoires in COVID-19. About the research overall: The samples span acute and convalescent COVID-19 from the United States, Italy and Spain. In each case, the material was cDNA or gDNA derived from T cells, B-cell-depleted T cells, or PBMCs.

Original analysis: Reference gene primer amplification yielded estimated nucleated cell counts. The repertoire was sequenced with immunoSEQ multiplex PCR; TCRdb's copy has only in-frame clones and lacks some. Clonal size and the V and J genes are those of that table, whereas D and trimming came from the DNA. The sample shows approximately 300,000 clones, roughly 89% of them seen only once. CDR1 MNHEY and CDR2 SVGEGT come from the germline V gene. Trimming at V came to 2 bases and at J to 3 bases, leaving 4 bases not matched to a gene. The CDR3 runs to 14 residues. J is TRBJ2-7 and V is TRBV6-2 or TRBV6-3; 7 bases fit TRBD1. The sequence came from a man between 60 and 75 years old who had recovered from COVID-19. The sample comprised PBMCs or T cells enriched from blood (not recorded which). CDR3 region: CASSYKTGLYEQYF. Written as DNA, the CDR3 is TGTGCCAGCAGTTACAAGACAGGGCTCTACGAGCAGTACTTC.